The sample holds many counts of the clone carrying this T cell receptor (beta chain). Its antigen remains unidentified. The time point denotes: newly diagnosed GD, antithyroid drugs for less than 3 months. From RNA extracted from PBMCs, the TCR library was made. The sample comes from a study of regulatory T cells in long-lasting Graves disease. Arm-PCR of CDR3 regions and iRepertoire HTBI primers were the basis on which TCR beta libraries were built. TCRdb itself ran the multiplex PCR reads through MiXCR, one entry per CDR3 protein. The data contain 350,000 to 400,000 distinct CDR3 sequences, around 15% of them singletons. This CDR3 contains 16 residues. CDR1 and CDR2 (germline): SGHAT, FQNNGV. Losses at the gene ends were 1 base for V and 1 base for J; bases not matched to a gene: 5. Study-level points and caveats: Possibly, accuracy suffered from the small sample size. Whereas more than 950 public clonotypes were shared by new patients, persistent patients shared more, at a few thousand.

This sequence originates from a female donor with Graves disease. V is TRBV11-2 and J is TRBJ2-7; 9 bases line up with TRBD1. Source: peripheral blood mononuclear cells (PBMCs), taken at new diagnosis, from a patient treated with antithyroid drugs. In nucleotides, the CDR3 is TGTGCCAGCAGCTTAGGGACAGGGGTCGTGTCCTACGAGCAGTACTTC. It translates to CASSLGTGVVSYEQYF.